The clone carrying this T cell receptor beta chain turned up a few times. Its antigen is as yet unknown. The data originate from a study of T-cell memory formation after mild COVID-19. Overall study results and limits: There was a balanced CD4/CD8 profile in clones contracting day 15 to 85, and later expanders leaned CD4+. Cross-reactive memory seemingly joined, as some responding clones were found in pre-infection memory.

CDR3 size: 15 residues. J gave up 5 bases and V 6 bases, and 8 bases lay outside the gene matches. TCRdb passed the 5' RACE reads through MiXCR, listing each CDR3 protein once. Of over 130,000 distinct CDR3 sequences in the sample, 14% were seen once. Sequencing input: PBMCs or a T cell subset sorted from them (not recorded which). The V and J genes are TRBV12-3 or TRBV12-4 and TRBJ2-3; 10 bases are a match to TRBD1. The sequence was collected from an adult woman who had mild COVID-19 (a few samples of this study predate the infection). Cell type and time point are not known. CDR3 loop: CASRVGQGLRDTQYF. CDR3 DNA: TGTGCCAGCAGAGTGGGACAGGGGTTACGAGATACGCAGTATTTT.